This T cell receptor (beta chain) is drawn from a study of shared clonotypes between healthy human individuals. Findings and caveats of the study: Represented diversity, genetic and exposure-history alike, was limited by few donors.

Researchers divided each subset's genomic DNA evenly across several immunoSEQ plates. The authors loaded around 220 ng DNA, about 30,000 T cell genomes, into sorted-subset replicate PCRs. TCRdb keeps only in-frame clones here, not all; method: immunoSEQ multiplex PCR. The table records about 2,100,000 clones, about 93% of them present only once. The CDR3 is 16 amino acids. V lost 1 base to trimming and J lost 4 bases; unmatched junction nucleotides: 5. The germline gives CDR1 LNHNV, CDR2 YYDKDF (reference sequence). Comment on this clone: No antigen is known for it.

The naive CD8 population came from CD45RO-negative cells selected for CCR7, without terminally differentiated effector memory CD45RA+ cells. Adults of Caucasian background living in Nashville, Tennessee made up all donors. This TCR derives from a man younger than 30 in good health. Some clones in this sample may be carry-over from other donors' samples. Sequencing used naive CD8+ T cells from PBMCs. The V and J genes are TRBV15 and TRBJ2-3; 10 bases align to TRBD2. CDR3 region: CATSRGLAGASDTQYF. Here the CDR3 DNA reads TGTGCCACCAGCAGAGGTCTAGCGGGAGCTTCAGATACGCAGTATTTT.